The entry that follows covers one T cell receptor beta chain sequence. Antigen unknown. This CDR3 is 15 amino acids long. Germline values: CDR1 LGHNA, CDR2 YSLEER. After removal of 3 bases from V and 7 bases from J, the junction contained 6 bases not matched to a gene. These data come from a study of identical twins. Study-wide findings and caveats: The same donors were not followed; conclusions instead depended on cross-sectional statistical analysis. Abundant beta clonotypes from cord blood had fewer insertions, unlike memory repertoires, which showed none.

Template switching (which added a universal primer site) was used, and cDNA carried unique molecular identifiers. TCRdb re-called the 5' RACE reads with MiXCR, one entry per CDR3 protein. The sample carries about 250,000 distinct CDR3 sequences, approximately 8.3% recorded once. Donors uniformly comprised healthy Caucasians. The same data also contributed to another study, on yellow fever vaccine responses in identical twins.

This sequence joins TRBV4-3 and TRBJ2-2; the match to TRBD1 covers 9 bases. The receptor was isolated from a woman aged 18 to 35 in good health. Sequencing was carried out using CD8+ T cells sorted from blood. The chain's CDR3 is CASSHGTGFGGELFF. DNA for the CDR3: TGCGCCAGCAGCCATGGGACAGGGTTCGGCGGGGAGCTGTTTTTT.